This T cell receptor (beta chain) stems from a study of T cell changes during pregnancy in multiple sclerosis (dated by TCRdb to about 2019). About the study as a whole: The study examined how the T cell repertoire changed over the course of pregnancy in women with multiple sclerosis.

In regard to this clone: What antigen it recognizes has not been identified. Base-call qualities are not available, and no considerably larger clone is one nucleotide away.

The CDR3 spans 13 residues, from the cysteine through the phenylalanine. This entry keeps only the CDR3 DNA: 39 bases, framed from base 1. The germline V gene provides CDR1 SGDLS and CDR2 YYNGEE. V drops 0 bases and J drops 4 bases, leaving 7 bases in between. The library was generated by the immunoSEQ multiplex PCR assay. The table comes from immuneACCESS by way of TCRdb, which keeps in-frame sequences with V and J called. Part of the clones is missing from these tables; in studies checked, under half for an unresolved V gene and the rest for unknown reasons. The sample contains under 130,000 clones, roughly 92% of them found a single time. The ten top clones hold 0.75% to 0.95% of the sample.

The TCR was taken from a female donor with multiple sclerosis, enrolled in a pregnancy study. Rearrangement joined TRBV9 to TRBJ1-1; TRBD1 is possibly the D segment (5 matching bases). Sequences were derived from peripheral blood, sampled after pregnancy. The DNA sequence is as follows: TGTGCCAGCAGCGTAGGCCAGGGCACTGAAGCTTTCTTT. The translation is CASSVGQGTEAFF.